This TCR beta chain is drawn from a study of shared clonotypes between healthy human individuals. Study as a whole: The study enrolled a couple of women and three men aged 18 to 49. Researchers assigned three CD4 naive, three CD4 memory, two CD8 naive and one CD8 memory plate to each donor.

The study enrolled healthy HIV-negative adults without recent acute infections or vaccinations as donors. Libraries were prepared by immunoSEQ multiplex PCR; TCRdb keeps only in-frame clonotypes and omits some of them. The profile shows 2 million to 2.5 million clones, approximately 93% of them singletons. The CDR3 covers 16 residues. Between the trimmed V and J ends, which lost 5 bases and 9 bases, there was a span of 23 bases. The germline V gene encodes CDR1 LNHDA and CDR2 SQIVND (reference sequence). Findings and limits, study-wide: Across a handful of donors, naive CD4 shared 5% to 6%, naive CD8 over 3%, memory CD4 2% to 2.5%, memory CD8 0.4% to 0.5%.

About this clone itself: What it recognizes is unknown.

The origin of this receptor is a man in his late teens or twenties in good health. Some clones in this sample may be carry-over from other donors' samples. Sequencing used naive CD4+ T cells from PBMCs. Subset of the sample: CD45RA+ positively selected. The chain links TRBV19 to TRBJ2-1, with D tentatively TRBD2 (6 bases). DNA of the CDR3: TGTGCCAGTAGTGCCGGAGGGAGAGGTCCATCCGGTGAGCAGTTCTTC. This encodes CASSAGGRGPSGEQFF.